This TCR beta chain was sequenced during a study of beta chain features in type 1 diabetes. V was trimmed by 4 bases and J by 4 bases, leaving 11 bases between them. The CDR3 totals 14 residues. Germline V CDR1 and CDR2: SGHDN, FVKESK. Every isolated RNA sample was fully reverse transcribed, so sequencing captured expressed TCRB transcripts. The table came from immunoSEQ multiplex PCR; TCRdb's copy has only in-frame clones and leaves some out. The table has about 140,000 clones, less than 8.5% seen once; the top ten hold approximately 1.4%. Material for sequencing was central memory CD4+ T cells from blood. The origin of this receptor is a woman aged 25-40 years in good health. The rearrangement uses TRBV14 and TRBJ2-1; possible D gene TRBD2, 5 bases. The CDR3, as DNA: TGTGCCAGCAGCCCGGGGTTTTATTACAATGAGCAGTTCTTC. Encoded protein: CASSPGFYYNEQFF.